The 21 T cell receptor beta chains below were found in one sample sequenced in a study of shared clonotypes between healthy human individuals. Profiling relied on immunoSEQ multiplex PCR, and the TCRdb table lists in-frame clones only, not all of them. There are nearly 1,000,000 clones in the sample; less than 85% occur only once, and nearly 1.5% lies in the top ten. Sequencing was carried out using memory CD4+ T cells sorted from blood. Regarding subset: CD45RA-negative fraction. The receptor source for this set is a man between 18 and 29 years old in good health.

The chain has TRBV2 and TRBJ2-4; 10 bases are shared with TRBD2. The CDR3 loop spans 16 amino acids. Trimming took 5 bases from V and 7 from J; bases not matched to a gene: 11. CDR1 is SNHLY, CDR2 FYNNEI, per germline. CDR3 sequence: CASSNQGAGGINIQYF. In DNA form, the CDR3 reads TGTGCCAGCAGTAATCAGGGAGCGGGGGGGATTAACATTCAGTACTTC.

This clone appeared many times. The chain combines TRBV4-1 with TRBJ1-4; D is undetermined. With 0 bases removed from V and 8 bases from J, the gap between germline ends came to 10 bases. The CDR3 sequence is 14 residues long. Germline loops: CDR1 MGHRA, CDR2 YSYEKL. Here the CDR3 reads CASSQDPDLEKLFF. The CDR3 DNA sequence: TGCGCCAGCAGCCAAGATCCGGATTTAGAAAAACTGTTTTTT.

This clone was counted once. The chain has TRBV2 and TRBJ2-2; D call uncertain. This CDR3 has 15 amino acids. Trimming shortened V by 4 bases and J by 0 bases, and 9 bases separated the two germline ends. In germline, CDR1 is SNHLY, CDR2 FYNNEI. In DNA, the CDR3 is TGTGCCAGCAGTGTGGTGAGATCGAACACCGGGGAGCTGTTTTTT. Translation: CASSVVRSNTGELFF.

This clone was counted once. Other DNA sequences in the same sample also yield this CDR3. This chain joins TRBV18 and TRBJ2-7, with a possible D match to TRBD1 (5 bases). V shed 0 bases and J shed 3 bases, with 9 bases lying between them. The CDR3 has 14 residues. Germline CDR1 reads KGHSH; CDR2 reads LQKENI. The CDR3: CASSPPSQGYEQYF. CDR3 sequence (DNA): TGTGCCAGCTCACCACCTAGTCAGGGCTACGAGCAGTACTTC.

V and J are TRBV5-1 and TRBJ1-4; D gene uncertain. V lost 0 bases and J 0 bases, leaving 9 bases between the germline ends. The CDR3 is 16 amino acids. The germline V gene encodes CDR1 SGHRS and CDR2 YFSETQ. DNA of the CDR3: TGCGCCAGCAGCTTGGCATCAGTCGCAACTAATGAAAAACTGTTTTTT. Its protein product is CASSLASVATNEKLFF.

V and J are TRBV5-1 and TRBJ1-2, with 12 positions matching TRBD1. The J segment lost 1 base and the V segment lost 4 bases, leaving 5 bases of the junction unmatched. The CDR3 extends over 16 amino acids. Germline CDR1 is SGHRS and CDR2 is YFSETQ. The CDR3 DNA reads as TGCGCCAGCAGCAAGGGACAGGGGGCTCTTAACTATGGCTACACCTTC. Translating it yields CASSKGQGALNYGYTF.

The genes are TRBV11-3 and TRBJ2-7, with a weak D call TRBD2 (7 bases). The V gene's germline CDR1 is SGHNT and CDR2 YENEEA. Trimming removed 0 bases from V and 7 bases from J, with 19 bases in between. The CDR3 extends over 16 amino acids. The CDR3 DNA reads as TGTGCCAGCAGCTTAGATGGGGGCGGGGGCCGAGGGGAGCAGTACTTC. Translating it yields CASSLDGGGGRGEQYF. Full variable domain (rest looked up from reference TRBV11-3 and TRBJ2-7): EAGVVQSPRYKIIEKKQPVAFWCNPISGHNTLYWYLQNLGQGPELLIRYENEEAVDDSQLPKDRFSAERLKGVDSTLKIQPAELGDSAVYLCASSLDGGGGRGEQYFGPGTRLTVT.

The chain uses TRBV11-3 and TRBJ2-3, with TRBD1 as a possible D gene (7 bases). CDR1 and CDR2 (germline): SGHNT, YENEEA. With 5 bases removed from V and 0 bases from J, the gap between germline ends came to 15 bases. The CDR3 loop spans 16 amino acids. DNA of the CDR3: TGTGCCAGCAGCGCGGGACAGAGCCTTAGCACAGATACGCAGTATTTT. This sequence encodes CASSAGQSLSTDTQYF.

The rearrangement links TRBV10-3 to TRBJ2-7; D call uncertain. Germline V lookup: CDR1 ENHRY, CDR2 SYGVKD. The CDR3 is 12 amino acids. Trimming took 1 base from V and 6 from J, leaving 7 bases between them. The CDR3 here is CAISELLGEQYF. The CDR3, as DNA: TGTGCCATCAGTGAGTTACTCGGCGAGCAGTACTTC.

A remark on this clone: This sample also contains other DNA sequences that code for the same CDR3. V usage is TRBV18 and J usage is TRBJ1-1, with D unresolved. Germline loops: CDR1 KGHSH, CDR2 LQKENI. Trimming shortened V by 1 base and J by 1 base, and 7 bases separated the two germline ends. The CDR3 covers 14 residues. The CDR3 DNA is TGTGCCAGCTCACCACGAGACGGGAACACTGAAGCTTTCTTT. This gives the protein CASSPRDGNTEAFF.

The V and J genes are TRBV18 and TRBJ2-5, with 8 positions matching TRBD2. CDR1 is KGHSH and CDR2 is LQKENI in the germline V gene. The CDR3 is 16 amino acids. Trimming took 4 bases from V and 5 from J; bases not matched to a gene: 12. The CDR3 region is CASSRTSLRTGETQYF. DNA for the CDR3: TGTGCCAGCTCACGGACTAGCTTAAGGACTGGGGAGACCCAGTACTTC.

This clone was detected a few times. This sequence joins TRBV19 and TRBJ1-1; perhaps TRBD1 as D (5 bases). Trimming stripped 6 bases from V and 2 bases from J, with 10 bases between. The germline V gene encodes CDR1 LNHDA and CDR2 SQIVND (reference sequence). This CDR3 comprises 13 residues. The CDR3 nucleotides read TGTGCCAGTAGCTGGGGGGAAAACACTGAAGCTTTCTTT. Amino acids: CASSWGENTEAFF. Full variable domain (missing parts from reference TRBV19 and TRBJ1-1): DGGITQSPKYLFRKEGQNVTLSCEQNLNHDAMYWYRQDPGQGLRLIYYSQIVNDFQKGDIAEGYSVSREKKESFPLTVTSAQKNPTAFYLCASSWGENTEAFFGQGTRLTVV.

This sequence joins TRBV5-1 and TRBJ2-6; maybe TRBD1 (5 bases). Deletions cut 0 bases from V and 4 bases from J, with 11 bases between. The CDR3 consists of 16 residues. Germline V gene sequence: CDR1 SGHRS, CDR2 YFSETQ. CDR3 in DNA: TGCGCCAGCAGCTTGGATGTTGGGGCCGGGGCCAACGTCCTGACTTTC. Amino acids: CASSLDVGAGANVLTF.

The chain couples TRBV10-3 to TRBJ2-1, with D uncertain. The CDR3 length is 12 residues. V was trimmed by 9 bases and J by 0 bases, leaving 6 bases between them. Per the germline V gene, CDR1 is ENHRY and CDR2 is SYGVKD. The chain's CDR3 is CAMSSSYNEQFF. The CDR3 DNA reads as TGTGCCATGAGTAGCTCCTACAATGAGCAGTTCTTC.

About this clone itself: Other DNA sequences in this specimen translate into the identical CDR3. This chain connects TRBV10-3 to TRBJ2-5; 8 bases line up with TRBD2. CDR3 size: 15 residues. With V trimmed by 0 bases and J by 1 base, 1 base remained unmatched. CDR1 and CDR2 (germline): ENHRY, SYGVKD. The CDR3 DNA follows: TGTGCCATCAGTGAGTCCGGGGGGGGCCAAGAGACCCAGTACTTC. Protein: CAISESGGGQETQYF.

V and J are TRBV27 and TRBJ1-2; the D gene is possibly TRBD1 (5 bases). The CDR3 length is 13 residues. Germline values: CDR1 MNHEY, CDR2 SMNVEV (reference sequence). The germline V and J ends were trimmed by 8 bases and 2 bases, with 12 bases remaining between them. The CDR3 sequence: CASRRDGNYGYTF. The CDR3 DNA reads TGTGCCAGCCGCCGGGACGGAAACTATGGCTACACCTTC.

This clone has a single count. This sequence joins TRBV2 and TRBJ1-4; D is unclear. From germline, CDR1 is SNHLY and CDR2 FYNNEI. CDR3 size: 16 residues. V lost 0 bases and J 8 bases, leaving 16 bases between the germline ends. CDR3 DNA sequence: TGTGCCAGCAGTGAAGCGCTTTTGCGGGTCGGAGAAAAACTGTTTTTT. This gives the protein CASSEALLRVGEKLFF.

The rearrangement links TRBV5-1 to TRBJ2-6; D might be TRBD1 (6 bases). This CDR3 has 16 residues. V was clipped by 4 bases and J by 0 bases, with 11 bases between them. Germline CDR1 and CDR2: SGHRS and YFSETQ. CDR3 coding DNA: TGCGCCAGCAGCACTAAAGGGGGCTCTGGGGCCAACGTCCTGACTTTC. This gives the protein CASSTKGGSGANVLTF.

This rearrangement joins TRBV6-5 to TRBJ1-3; D is uncertain. Germline V gene data show CDR1 as MNHEY and CDR2 as SVGAGI. Trimming pared 4 bases from V and 2 bases from J, leaving 9 bases between. The CDR3 runs 14 residues. The CDR3 sequence is CASSSLVTGNTIYF. In DNA form, the CDR3 reads TGTGCCAGCAGTTCACTGGTTACTGGAAACACCATATATTTT.

The chain is built from TRBV7-6 and TRBJ1-1; D gene ambiguous. The CDR3 runs 14 residues. Trimming took 0 bases from V and 3 from J, leaving 8 bases between them. Per the germline V gene, CDR1 is SGHVS and CDR2 is FNYEAQ. CDR3 loop: CASSLALRDTEAFF. DNA of the CDR3: TGTGCCAGCAGCTTAGCTCTAAGGGACACTGAAGCTTTCTTT.

J is TRBJ2-3 and V is TRBV6-5, with D tentatively TRBD1 (5 bases). This CDR3 contains 11 residues. Between the trimmed V and J ends, which lost 8 bases and 4 bases, there was a span of 7 bases. Germline-derived CDR1 and CDR2 are MNHEY and SVGAGI. Here the CDR3 DNA reads TGTGCCAGCTGGACACCAGATACGCAGTATTTT. This gives the protein CASWTPDTQYF.